The clone carrying this T cell receptor beta chain showed up just a few times. Antigen specificity is unknown. This sample is part of a study of T cell repertoires in cytomegalovirus infection. Across the study: Public TCR beta signatures indicated both CMV infection and matching HLA type. Whole-study results and caveats: Public TCR beta family frequency separated CMV-and-HLA carriers, including in an independent cohort. HLA-C-restricted CMV clonotypes gave the most frequent clonotype in two of eight donors.

MiXCR was run by TCRdb on the reads, yielding one entry per CDR3 protein. The sample shows around 630,000 distinct CDR3 sequences, roughly 24% of them seen only once. The CDR3 totals 17 residues. CDR1 is SNHLY and CDR2 is FYNNEI in the germline V gene. The V and J ends lost 6 bases and 3 bases, in that order; junction bases with no gene match: 12. Sequencing input: CD8+ T cells from PBMCs. The J gene is TRBJ1-2, the V gene TRBV2; 11 bases are shared with TRBD1. This sequence originates from a human donor in good health (CMV status not recorded). Some clones in this sample may be carry-over from other donors' samples. This chain's CDR3 is CASSYSGTGGGDYGYTF. For the CDR3, the DNA is TGTGCCAGCAGCTACTCCGGGACAGGGGGGGGGGACTATGGCTACACCTTC.